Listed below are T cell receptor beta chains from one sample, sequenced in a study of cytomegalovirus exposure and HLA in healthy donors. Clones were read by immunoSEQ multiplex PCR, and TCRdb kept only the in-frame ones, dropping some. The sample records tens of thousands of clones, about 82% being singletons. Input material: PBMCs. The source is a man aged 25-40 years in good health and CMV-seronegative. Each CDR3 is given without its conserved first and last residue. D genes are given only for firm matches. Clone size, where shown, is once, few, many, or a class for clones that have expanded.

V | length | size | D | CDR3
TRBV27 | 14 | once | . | ASSLRSGSGLETQY
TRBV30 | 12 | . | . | AWIPRGGGDTQY
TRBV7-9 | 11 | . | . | ASSFEAGGKLF
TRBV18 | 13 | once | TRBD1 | ASSPTGAPGNTIY
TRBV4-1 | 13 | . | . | ASSPPLRGYQPQH
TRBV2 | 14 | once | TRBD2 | ASSPRGGVLADTQY
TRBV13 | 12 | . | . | ASSLILRHISYT
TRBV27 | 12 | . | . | ASSLMPSSETQY
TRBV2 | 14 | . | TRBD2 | ASRGLAGGSSYEQY
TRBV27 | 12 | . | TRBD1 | ASSLDRMNTEAF
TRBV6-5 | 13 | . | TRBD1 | ASSPIGGASQPQH
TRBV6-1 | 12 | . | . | ASRQESYTDTQY